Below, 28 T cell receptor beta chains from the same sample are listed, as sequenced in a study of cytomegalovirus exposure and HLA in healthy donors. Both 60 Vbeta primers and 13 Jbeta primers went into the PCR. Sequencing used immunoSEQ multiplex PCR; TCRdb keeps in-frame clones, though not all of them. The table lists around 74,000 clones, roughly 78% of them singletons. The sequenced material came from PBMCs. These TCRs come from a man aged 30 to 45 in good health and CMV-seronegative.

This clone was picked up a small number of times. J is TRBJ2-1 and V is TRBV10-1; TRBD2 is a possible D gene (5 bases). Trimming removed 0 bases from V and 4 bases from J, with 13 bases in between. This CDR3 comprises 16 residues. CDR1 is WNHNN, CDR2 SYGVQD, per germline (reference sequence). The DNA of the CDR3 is TGCGCCAGCAGTGAGTCGACCGGGATCTCTTACAATGAGCAGTTCTTC. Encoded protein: CASSESTGISYNEQFF.

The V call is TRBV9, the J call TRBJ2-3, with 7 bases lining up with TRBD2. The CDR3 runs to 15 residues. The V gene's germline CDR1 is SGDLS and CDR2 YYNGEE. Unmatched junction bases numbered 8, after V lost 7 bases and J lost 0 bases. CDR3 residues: CASARASGSTDTQYF. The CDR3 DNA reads TGTGCCAGCGCGCGGGCTAGCGGAAGCACAGATACGCAGTATTTT.

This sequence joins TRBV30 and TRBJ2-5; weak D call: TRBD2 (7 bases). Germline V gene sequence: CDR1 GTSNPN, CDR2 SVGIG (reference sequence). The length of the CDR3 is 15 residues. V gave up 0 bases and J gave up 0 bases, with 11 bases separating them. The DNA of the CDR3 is TGTGCCTGGAGTGTGCGGGGGCCGTACCAAGAGACCCAGTACTTC. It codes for CAWSVRGPYQETQYF.

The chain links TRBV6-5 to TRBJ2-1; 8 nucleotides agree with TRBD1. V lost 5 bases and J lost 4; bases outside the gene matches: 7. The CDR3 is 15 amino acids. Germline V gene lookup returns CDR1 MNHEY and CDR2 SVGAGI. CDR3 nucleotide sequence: TGTGCCAGCAGTCTCGACAGGGGCCATTACAATGAGCAGTTCTTC. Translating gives CASSLDRGHYNEQFF.

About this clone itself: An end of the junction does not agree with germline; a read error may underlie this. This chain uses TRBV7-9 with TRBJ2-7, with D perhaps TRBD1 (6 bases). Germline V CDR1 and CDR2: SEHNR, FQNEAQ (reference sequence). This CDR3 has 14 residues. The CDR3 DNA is TGTTCCAGCAGCTTACAAACAGGGAGCTACGAGCAGTACTTC. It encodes CSSSLQTGSYEQYF.

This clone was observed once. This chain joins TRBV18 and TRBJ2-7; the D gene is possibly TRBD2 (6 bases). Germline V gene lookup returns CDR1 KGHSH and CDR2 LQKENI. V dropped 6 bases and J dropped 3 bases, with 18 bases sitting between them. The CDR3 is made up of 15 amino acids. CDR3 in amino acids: CASSPTWDGGYEQYF. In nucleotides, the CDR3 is TGTGCCAGCTCCCCTACCTGGGACGGGGGCTACGAGCAGTACTTC.

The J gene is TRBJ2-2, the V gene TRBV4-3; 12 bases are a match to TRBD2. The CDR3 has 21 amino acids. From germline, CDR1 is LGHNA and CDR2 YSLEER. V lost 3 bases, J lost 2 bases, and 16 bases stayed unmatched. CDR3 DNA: TGCGCCAGCAGCCATGGGCAAGGGATAGGGACTAGCGGGTCTAACACCGGGGAGCTGTTTTTT. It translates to CASSHGQGIGTSGSNTGELFF.

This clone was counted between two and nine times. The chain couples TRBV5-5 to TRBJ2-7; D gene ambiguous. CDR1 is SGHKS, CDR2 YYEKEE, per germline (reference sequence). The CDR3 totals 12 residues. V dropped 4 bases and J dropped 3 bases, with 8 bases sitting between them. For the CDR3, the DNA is TGTGCCAGCAGCCTCAGTGGCTACGAGCAGTACTTC. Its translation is CASSLSGYEQYF.

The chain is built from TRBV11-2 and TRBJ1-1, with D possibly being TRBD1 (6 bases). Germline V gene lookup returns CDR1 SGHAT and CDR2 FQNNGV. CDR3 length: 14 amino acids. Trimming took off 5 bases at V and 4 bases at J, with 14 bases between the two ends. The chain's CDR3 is CASSLVQGITEAFF. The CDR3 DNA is TGTGCCAGCAGCCTGGTACAGGGTATCACTGAAGCTTTCTTT.

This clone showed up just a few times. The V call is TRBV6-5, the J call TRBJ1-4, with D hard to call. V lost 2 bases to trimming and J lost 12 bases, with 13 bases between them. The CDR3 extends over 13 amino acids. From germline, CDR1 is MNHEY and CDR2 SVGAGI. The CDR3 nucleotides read TGTGCCAGCAGTTACGGCCCGGGTCGGGAACTGTTTTTT. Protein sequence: CASSYGPGRELFF.

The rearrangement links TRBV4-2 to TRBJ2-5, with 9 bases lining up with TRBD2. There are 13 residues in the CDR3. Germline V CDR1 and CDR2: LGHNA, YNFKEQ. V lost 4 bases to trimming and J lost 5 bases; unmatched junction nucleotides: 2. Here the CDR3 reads CASSLAGDETQYF. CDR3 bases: TGTGCCAGCAGCCTAGCGGGAGATGAGACCCAGTACTTC.

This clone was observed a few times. The CDR3 is CASSGAGYEQYF. The CDR3 nucleotides are TGTGCCAGCAGCGGGGCGGGGTACGAGCAGTACTTC. The rearrangement joins TRBV6-5 to TRBJ2-7; tentatively, D is TRBD2 (6 bases). Per germline, CDR1 MNHEY and CDR2 SVGAGI. The length of the CDR3 is 12 residues. The ends were cut back, 6 bases at V and 4 bases at J, with 10 bases in the middle.

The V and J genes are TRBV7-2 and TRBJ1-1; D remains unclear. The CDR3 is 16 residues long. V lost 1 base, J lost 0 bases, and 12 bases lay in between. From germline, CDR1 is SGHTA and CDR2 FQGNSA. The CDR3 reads CASSLDGMSVNTEAFF. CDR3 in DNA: TGTGCCAGCAGCTTAGATGGTATGTCAGTGAACACTGAAGCTTTCTTT.

Here the CDR3 DNA reads TGTGCCTGGATGGGACAGAGAAATGGCTACACCTTC. Encoded protein: CAWMGQRNGYTF. The chain employs TRBV30 and TRBJ1-2; 7 bases map to TRBD1. Per germline, CDR1 GTSNPN and CDR2 SVGIG (reference sequence). With V trimmed by 4 bases and J by 6 bases, 5 bases remained unmatched. This CDR3 region has 12 residues.

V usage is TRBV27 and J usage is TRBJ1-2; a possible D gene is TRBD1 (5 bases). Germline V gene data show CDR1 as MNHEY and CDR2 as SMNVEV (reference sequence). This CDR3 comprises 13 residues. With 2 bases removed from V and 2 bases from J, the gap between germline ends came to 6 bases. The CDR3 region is CASSLGANYGYTF. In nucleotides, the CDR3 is TGTGCCAGCAGTTTAGGGGCCAACTATGGCTACACCTTC.

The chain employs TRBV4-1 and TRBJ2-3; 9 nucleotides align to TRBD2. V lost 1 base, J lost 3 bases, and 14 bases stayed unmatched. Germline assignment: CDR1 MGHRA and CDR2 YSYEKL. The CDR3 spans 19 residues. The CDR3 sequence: CASSQALRGGRAVTDTQYF. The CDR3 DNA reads TGCGCCAGCAGCCAAGCCCTTCGGGGCGGGAGGGCCGTAACAGATACGCAGTATTTT.

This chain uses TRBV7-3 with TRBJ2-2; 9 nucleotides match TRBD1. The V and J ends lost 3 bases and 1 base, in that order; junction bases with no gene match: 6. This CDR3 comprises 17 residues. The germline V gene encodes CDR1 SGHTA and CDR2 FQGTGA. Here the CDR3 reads CASSFPPGQGNTGELFF. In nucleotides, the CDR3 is TGTGCCAGCAGCTTCCCGCCGGGACAGGGGAACACCGGGGAGCTGTTTTTT.

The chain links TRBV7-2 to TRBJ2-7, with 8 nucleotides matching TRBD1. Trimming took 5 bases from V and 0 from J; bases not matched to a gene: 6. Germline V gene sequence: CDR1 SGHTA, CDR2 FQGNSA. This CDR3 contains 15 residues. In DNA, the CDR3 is TGTGCCAGCAGCCCGGACAGGGCCATCTCCTACGAGCAGTACTTC. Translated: CASSPDRAISYEQYF.

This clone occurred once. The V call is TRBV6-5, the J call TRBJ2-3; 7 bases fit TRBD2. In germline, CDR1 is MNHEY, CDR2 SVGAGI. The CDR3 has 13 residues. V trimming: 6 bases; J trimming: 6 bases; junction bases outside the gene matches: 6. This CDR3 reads CASRRELQDTQYF. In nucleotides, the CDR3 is TGTGCCAGCAGGCGGGAGCTTCAGGATACGCAGTATTTT.

CDR3 bases: TGTGCCAGCAGCATATCACAACAGGGGTTAACTGAAGCTTTCTTT. Encoded protein: CASSISQQGLTEAFF. V usage is TRBV7-2 and J usage is TRBJ1-1, with 7 bases lining up with TRBD1. The CDR3 spans 15 residues. Trimming removed 5 bases from V and 5 bases from J; junction bases left unmatched: 11. CDR1 is SGHTA, CDR2 FQGNSA, per germline.

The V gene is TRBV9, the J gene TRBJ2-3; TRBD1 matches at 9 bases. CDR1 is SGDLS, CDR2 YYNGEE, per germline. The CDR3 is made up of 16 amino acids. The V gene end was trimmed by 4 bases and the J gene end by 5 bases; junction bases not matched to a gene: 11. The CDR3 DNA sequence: TGTGCCAGCAGCATGGGCCTGGGACAGGGCGAAGATACGCAGTATTTT. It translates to CASSMGLGQGEDTQYF.

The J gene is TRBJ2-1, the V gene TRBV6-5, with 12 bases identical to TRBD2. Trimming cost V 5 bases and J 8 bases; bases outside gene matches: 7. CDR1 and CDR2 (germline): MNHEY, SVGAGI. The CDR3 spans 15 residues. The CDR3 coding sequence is TGTGCCAGCAGTCCCTCTAGCGGGGGGGGATATGAGCAGTTCTTC. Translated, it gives CASSPSSGGGYEQFF.

This CDR3 reads CASSLGDRVANTEAFF. For the CDR3, the DNA is TGTGCCAGCAGCTTAGGCGACAGGGTGGCGAACACTGAAGCTTTCTTT. The genes are TRBV7-9 and TRBJ1-1, with 7 bases matching TRBD1. Germline assignment: CDR1 SEHNR and CDR2 FQNEAQ (reference sequence). CDR3 length equals 16 residues. V shed 1 base and J 1 base; nucleotides not matched to a gene: 6.

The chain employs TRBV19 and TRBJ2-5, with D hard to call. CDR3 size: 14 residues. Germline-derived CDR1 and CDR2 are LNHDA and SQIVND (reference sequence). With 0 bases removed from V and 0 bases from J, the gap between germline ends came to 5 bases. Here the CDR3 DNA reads TGTGCCAGTAGTATAGATCCGTACCAAGAGACCCAGTACTTC. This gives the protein CASSIDPYQETQYF.

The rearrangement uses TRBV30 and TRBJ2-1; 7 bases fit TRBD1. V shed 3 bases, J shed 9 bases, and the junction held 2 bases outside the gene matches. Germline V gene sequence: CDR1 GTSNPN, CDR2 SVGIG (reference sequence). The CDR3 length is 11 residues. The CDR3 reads CAWSGQVEQFF. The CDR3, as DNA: TGTGCCTGGAGCGGACAGGTTGAGCAGTTCTTC.

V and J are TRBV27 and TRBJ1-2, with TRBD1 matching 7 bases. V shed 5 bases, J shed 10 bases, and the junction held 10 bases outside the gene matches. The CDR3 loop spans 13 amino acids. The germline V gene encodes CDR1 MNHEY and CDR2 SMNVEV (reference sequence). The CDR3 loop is CASSTTGQPIYTF. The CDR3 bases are TGTGCCAGCAGTACAACGGGACAGCCCATCTACACCTTC.

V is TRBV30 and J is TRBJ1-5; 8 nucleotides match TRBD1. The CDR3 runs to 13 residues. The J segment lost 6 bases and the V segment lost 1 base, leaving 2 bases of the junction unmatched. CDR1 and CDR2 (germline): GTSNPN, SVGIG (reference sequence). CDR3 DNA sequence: TGTGCCTGGAGTGAGACAGGGGTTCAGCCCCAGCATTTT. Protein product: CAWSETGVQPQHF. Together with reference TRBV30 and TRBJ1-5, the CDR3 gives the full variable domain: SQTIHQWPATLVQPVGSPLSLECTVEGTSNPNLYWYRQAAGRGLQLLFYSVGIGQISSEVPQNLSASRPQDRQFILSSKKLLLSDSGFYLCAWSETGVQPQHFGDGTRLSIL.

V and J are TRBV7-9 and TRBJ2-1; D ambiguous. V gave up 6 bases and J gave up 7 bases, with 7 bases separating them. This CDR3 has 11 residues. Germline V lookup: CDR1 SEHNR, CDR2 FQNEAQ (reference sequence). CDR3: CASSLRNEQFF. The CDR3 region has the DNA TGTGCCAGCAGTTTACGGAATGAGCAGTTCTTC.